This T cell receptor beta chain was captured by sequencing in a study of T cells in Graves' hyperthyroidism and ophthalmopathy. The V gene end was trimmed by 7 bases and the J gene end by 7 bases; junction bases not matched to a gene: 7. The CDR3 consists of 15 residues. CDR1 and CDR2 (germline): MNHNS, SASEGT. This clonotype was counted at least ten times. RNA transcripts served as the template for amplifying TCR beta CDR3 regions. The HTBI set primed first-round TCR CDR3 RT-PCR. TCRdb processed the multiplex PCR reads anew with MiXCR; each CDR3 protein has one entry. In the table there are about 420,000 distinct CDR3 sequences, roughly 14% of which are singletons.

This sequence originates from a woman younger than 35 with Graves' hyperthyroidism. Sequences were obtained from blood. The J gene is TRBJ1-4, the V gene TRBV6-1; 12 positions match TRBD1. For the CDR3, the DNA is TGTGCCAGCACCGAACGGGACAGGGGGCGTGAAAAACTGTTTTTT. Translated, it gives CASTERDRGREKLFF.